The rows below give T cell receptor beta chains drawn from one sample of a study of cytomegalovirus exposure and HLA in healthy donors. TCRdb's table, derived via immunoSEQ multiplex PCR, lists solely in-frame clones and lacks some. The table lists 71,000 or so clones, over 90% of them singletons. Sequenced input: PBMCs. These receptors were taken from a woman under 30 in good health and CMV-seronegative. Both conserved end residues are part of each CDR3. The D gene is left open where the match is weak. Size values are once, few and many counts, or a class for expanded clones, and some rows have none.

d_gene,abundance,j_gene,v_gene,CDR3aa,CDR3nt
.,.,TRBJ2-7,TRBV4-2,CASSQDRGGYEQYF,TGTGCCAGCAGCCAAGATCGGGGTGGCTACGAGCAGTACTTC
TRBD1,.,TRBJ2-3,TRBV27,CASQRTGYPDTQYF,TGTGCCAGCCAAAGGACAGGGTACCCAGATACGCAGTATTTT
.,once,TRBJ1-1,TRBV29-1,CSVVEQGGTEAFF,TGCAGCGTTGTCGAGCAGGGCGGCACTGAAGCTTTCTTT
TRBD2,.,TRBJ2-3,TRBV7-6,CASSPSGGGITDTQYF,TGTGCCAGCAGCCCCTCTGGCGGGGGGATCACAGATACGCAGTATTTT
.,.,TRBJ2-3,TRBV6-1,CASSIQGDTQYF,TGTGCCAGCAGTATCCAGGGAGATACGCAGTATTTT
TRBD2,.,TRBJ2-1,TRBV5-1,CASSFGAGTSGNNEQFF,TGCGCCAGCAGCTTTGGAGCCGGGACTAGCGGCAACAATGAGCAGTTCTTC
.,once,TRBJ2-7,TRBV19,CASSGSPSYEQYF,TGTGCCAGTAGCGGGAGTCCTTCCTACGAGCAGTACTTC
.,.,TRBJ2-3,TRBV13,CASSLRGTADTQYF,TGTGCCAGCAGCTTACGGGGAACCGCAGATACGCAGTATTTT
TRBD2,.,TRBJ2-1,TRBV6-6,CASSYSGLAGGDEQFF,TGTGCCAGCAGTTACTCGGGACTAGCGGGTGGGGATGAGCAGTTCTTC
.,.,TRBJ1-1,TRBV27,CASSLRGGMNTEAFF,TGTGCCAGCAGTTTAAGGGGGGGAATGAACACTGAAGCTTTCTTT
TRBD1,.,TRBJ2-7,TRBV7-9,CASSSGQGLYEQYF,TGTGCCAGCAGCTCGGGACAGGGCCTCTACGAGCAGTACTTC
TRBD1,.,TRBJ2-3,TRBV2,CASSDYNRGYTDTQYF,TGTGCCAGCAGTGATTATAACAGGGGGTACACAGATACGCAGTATTTT
.,.,TRBJ2-2,TRBV29-1,CSPRVTRTTGELFF,TGCAGCCCCAGAGTGACTAGGACCACCGGGGAGCTGTTTTTT
TRBD2,.,TRBJ2-2,TRBV27,CASSPLWGGIGSSTGELFF,TGTGCCAGCAGCCCCCTCTGGGGAGGGATCGGTTCGAGCACCGGGGAGCTGTTTTTT
.,.,TRBJ2-2,TRBV25-1,CASSELAGARHGELFF,TGTGCCAGCAGTGAATTGGCGGGGGCGCGTCACGGGGAGCTGTTTTTT
.,.,TRBJ2-7,TRBV9,CASSVGGGSPYEQYF,TGTGCCAGCAGCGTAGGTGGGGGGTCTCCCTACGAGCAGTACTTC
TRBD2,many,TRBJ2-1,TRBV6-1,CASSELAGSYNEQFF,TGTGCCAGCAGTGAACTAGCGGGCTCCTACAATGAGCAGTTCTTC
TRBD1,few,TRBJ2-2,TRBV11-3,CASSGDRGRTGELFF,TGTGCCAGCAGCGGGGACAGGGGACGCACCGGGGAGCTGTTTTTT
TRBD2,once,TRBJ2-5,TRBV6-1,CASSEEAGGQETQYF,TGTGCCAGCAGTGAAGAAGCGGGGGGGCAGGAGACCCAGTACTTC
TRBD2,.,TRBJ2-3,TRBV6-4,CASSDGSGGTDTQYF,TGTGCCAGCAGTGATGGTAGCGGGGGCACAGATACGCAGTATTTT
.,.,TRBJ1-4,TRBV11-2,CASSFIWGDEKLFF,TGTGCCAGCAGCTTTATTTGGGGGGATGAAAAACTGTTTTTT
TRBD1,.,TRBJ1-2,TRBV10-3,CAIMPSGGIYGYTF,TGTGCCATCATGCCTTCAGGGGGCATCTATGGCTACACCTTC
.,.,TRBJ1-2,TRBV7-2,CASSLDGGALGYTF,TGTGCCAGCAGCTTAGACGGGGGGGCCTTAGGCTACACCTTC
TRBD1,.,TRBJ2-6,TRBV5-6,CASSLMPGGRSGANVLTF,TGTGCCAGCAGCTTGATGCCAGGGGGCAGGTCTGGGGCCAACGTCCTGACTTTC